The entry below describes one T cell receptor (beta chain). Original handling: Reference gene primer amplification gave estimated nucleated cell counts. Method: immunoSEQ multiplex PCR; TCRdb's copy keeps in-frame clones and lacks some. The V and J calls and clone size are taken from that table; D and trimming were inferred from the DNA. The data show about 68,000 clones, with 86% seen just once and roughly 8.1% held by the top ten. This sample was included in a study of blood T cell repertoires in COVID-19. Whole-study context: Specimens from acute and convalescent COVID-19 originated in the United States, Italy and Spain. T cells, B-cell-depleted T cells, or PBMCs supplied cDNA or gDNA.

Germline-derived CDR1 and CDR2 are LGHNA and YNFKEQ. Trimming removed 0 bases at V and 4 bases at J, with 12 bases between. The CDR3 sequence is 15 residues long. The sequenced material came from peripheral blood. This chain links TRBV4-2 with TRBJ1-1; D may be TRBD1 (5 bases). The sequence came from a man younger than 45 with acute or convalescent COVID-19. The CDR3 is CASSQDPRDPTEAFF. The CDR3 DNA reads TGTGCCAGCAGCCAAGATCCCAGGGATCCCACTGAAGCTTTCTTT.